The TCR beta chain under discussion was sequenced for a study of regulatory T cells in long-lasting Graves disease. Across the whole study: Less than 3 months of antithyroid drugs had been taken by newly diagnosed Graves' patients.

This sample's time point: newly diagnosed GD, antithyroid drugs for less than 3 months. RNA from PBMCs was the source of the TCR library. The EDTA tubes were filled with around 9 milliliters of drawn peripheral blood. The TCR beta library used iRepertoire HTBI primers with Arm-PCR amplification of CDR3. TCRdb itself ran the multiplex PCR reads through MiXCR, one entry per CDR3 protein. The table records 390,000 or so distinct CDR3 sequences, approximately 10% of them present only once. CDR1 and CDR2 (germline): SEHNR, FQNEAQ (reference sequence). Trimming took 2 bases from V and 0 from J, leaving 7 bases between them. This CDR3 has 15 residues. This clonotype showed up many times. Another study also made use of these data, one on T cells in Graves' hyperthyroidism and ophthalmopathy.

The chain uses TRBV7-9 and TRBJ2-2; D is undetermined. This TCR came from a woman aged 18-29 years with Graves disease. Here the sequenced sample was peripheral blood mononuclear cells (PBMCs), taken at new diagnosis, from a patient treated with antithyroid drugs. CDR3 amino acids: CASSLSRSNTGELFF. For the CDR3, the DNA is TGTGCCAGCAGCTTAAGCAGGTCGAACACCGGGGAGCTGTTTTTT.